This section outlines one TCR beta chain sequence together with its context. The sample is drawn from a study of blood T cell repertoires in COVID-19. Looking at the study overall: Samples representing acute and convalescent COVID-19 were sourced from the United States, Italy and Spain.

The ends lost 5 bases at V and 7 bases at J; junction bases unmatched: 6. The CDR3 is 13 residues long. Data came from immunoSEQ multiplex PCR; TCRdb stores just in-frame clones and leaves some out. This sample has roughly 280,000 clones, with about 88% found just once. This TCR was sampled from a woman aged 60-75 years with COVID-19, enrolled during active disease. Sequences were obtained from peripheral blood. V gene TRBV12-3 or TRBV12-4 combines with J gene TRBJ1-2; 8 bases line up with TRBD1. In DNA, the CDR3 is TGTGCCAGCAGTACTCAGGGGGCTGGTGGCTACACCTTC. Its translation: CASSTQGAGGYTF.